This TCR beta chain was found in a study of cytotoxic CD8 clonotypes in ibrutinib-treated CLL (TCRdb year 2021). For the study in its entirety: The cohort was composed of 11 relapsed/refractory and roughly 16 treatment-naive patients; IGHV unmutated status was identified in roughly 18 patients. Partial responses were observed in roughly 25 patients and complete responses in 2; after a median follow-up of about 69 months, remission was maintained in approximately 14 patients and progression was observed in approximately 12. Response samples were taken after a median of 12 months on treatment, ranging from about 6 to 36 months. On average, each sample had approximately 250,000 productive templates and almost 95,000 productive rearrangements. Longitudinal samples were available for about 30% of the roughly 86 trial participants. Cryopreserved peripheral blood mononuclear cells were collected before treatment, at response, and at either disease progression or sustained remission. Every remission and progressive disease sample was obtained while ibrutinib was still being received by the patients.

Each clonotype received, on average, around 10x coverage in deep resolution sequencing performed on a MiSeq, where the target depth lay between 1 in 1 million and 1 in 200,000 T cells. The immunoSEQ hsTCRB Kit was used to generate TCR beta libraries. The original methods were these. The data were analyzed with ImmunoSEQ Analyzer and ImmunoSEQ Data Assistant, and V, D and J gene assignments followed IMGT definitions. Clonality was computed as one minus normalized Shannon entropy of productive rearrangement frequencies, ranging from 0 to 1. Only overrepresented clonotypes making up at least 0.05% of each patient's repertoire were included in the public clonotype analysis. Repertoires from around 13 age-matched healthy donors in immuneACCESS were used as clonality controls. TCRdb stores this immuneACCESS table with in-frame sequences only. Part of the clones is absent; in the studies checked, under half of the shortfall reflects unresolved V genes, and no reason is known for the rest. V and J calls and clone size are copied from that table; D and trimming were computed from the DNA. This sample holds roughly 330,000 clones; roughly 67% were observed only once. Of the sample, just under 6.5% falls within the top ten clones.

Roughly 1.8 micrograms of genomic DNA were extracted from cryopreserved PBMCs for TCR beta library preparation. High-throughput TCR beta sequencing was performed on longitudinal blood samples from CLL patients receiving ibrutinib monotherapy. Patients were enrolled in a phase 2 open-label single-center ibrutinib monotherapy trial. Findings and caveats that apply to the study as a whole: Public clonotypes were rare and either shrank or stayed stable during treatment, and the rise in clonality at ibrutinib response reflected expansion of private clonotypes. Sampling times were not matched between sustained-remission and progressing patients, and lymph node repertoires were not studied. At baseline, clonality was higher than in age-matched healthy donors and showed a strong correlation with circulating CD8+ T-cell counts. At ibrutinib response clonality went up, during sustained remission it held steady, and at progression it dropped back toward baseline.

For this clone: Its antigen target is currently unknown. Per-nucleotide qualities are absent, and no much larger clonotype sits a single base away.

The germline V gene supplies CDR1 MNHEY and CDR2 SVGAGI. Including the terminal cysteine and phenylalanine, the CDR3 comprises 15 residues. Left in the record is the CDR3 DNA by itself, 45 bases read in frame from the first base. V sheds 0 bases and J sheds 7 bases, leaving 14 bases between their ends. Source: PBMCs, taken after 36 months of ibrutinib treatment. In this chain, TRBV6-5 is recombined with TRBJ2-3; a tentative D match to TRBD1 spans 5 bases. The receptor comes from a human donor with chronic lymphocytic leukemia. Here the CDR3 is given as CASSYSLRQTYTQYF. The nucleotides are TGTGCCAGCAGTTACTCCCTCCGACAGACCTATACGCAGTATTTT.